Below, 8 T cell receptor beta chains from the same sample are listed, as sequenced in a study of cytomegalovirus exposure and HLA in healthy donors. The primer mix had 60 Vbeta and 13 Jbeta primers. Profiling relied on immunoSEQ multiplex PCR, and the TCRdb table lists in-frame clones only, not all of them. This table holds more than 100,000 clones, 75% to 85% found once. Input material: PBMCs. These receptors were taken from a female donor in good health and CMV-seropositive.

V and J are TRBV25-1 and TRBJ2-2; TRBD2 is a possible D gene (5 bases). CDR3 length: 14 amino acids. Germline V CDR1 and CDR2: MGHDK, SYGVNS. Trimming shortened V by 1 base and J by 8 bases, and 11 bases separated the two germline ends. CDR3 nucleotide sequence: TGTGCCAGCAGTGAATTGGACTTATCGGGGGAGCTGTTTTTT. Its translation is CASSELDLSGELFF.

This clone has a handful of counts. The J gene is TRBJ1-5, the V gene TRBV18; TRBD1 matches 9 bases. CDR1 is KGHSH and CDR2 is LQKENI in the germline V gene. This CDR3 has 14 residues. Trimming at V came to 4 bases and at J to 7 bases, leaving 5 bases not matched to a gene. This CDR3 reads CASSRTGEGQPQHF. The CDR3 bases are TGTGCCAGCTCACGGACAGGGGAGGGACAGCCCCAGCATTTT.

The gene calls are TRBV7-2 and TRBJ2-2; D unclear. Germline V gene sequence: CDR1 SGHTA, CDR2 FQGNSA. This CDR3 contains 14 residues. V gave up 2 bases and J gave up 5 bases, with 9 bases separating them. The CDR3 coding sequence is TGTGCCAGCAGCTTACAATTTAGTACCGGGGAGCTGTTTTTT. Amino acid sequence: CASSLQFSTGELFF.

This clone turned up a few times. The gene calls are TRBV6-5 and TRBJ2-1; perhaps TRBD1 as D (5 bases). The CDR3 totals 13 residues. The germline CDR1 and CDR2 sequences are MNHEY and SVGAGI. The germline V and J ends were trimmed by 6 bases and 9 bases, with 15 bases remaining between them. The CDR3 sequence is CASSFPGRGEQFF. The CDR3 coding sequence is TGTGCCAGCAGCTTCCCTGGAAGGGGTGAGCAGTTCTTC.

The chain couples TRBV28 to TRBJ2-5, with TRBD1 as a possible D gene (6 bases). From germline, CDR1 is MDHEN and CDR2 SYDVKM. Trimming left V 5 bases short and J 4 bases short, with 20 bases between. The CDR3 totals 16 residues. The CDR3 sequence: CASSPTGTYDTETQYF. The CDR3 region has the DNA TGTGCCAGCAGTCCAACCGGGACATATGACACAGAGACCCAGTACTTC.

The chain recombines TRBV19 with TRBJ2-5, with D perhaps TRBD2 (7 bases). Trimming pared 4 bases from V and 4 bases from J, leaving 19 bases between. This CDR3 is 16 amino acids long. Germline V gene lookup returns CDR1 LNHDA and CDR2 SQIVND (reference sequence). The CDR3 sequence: CASSRVAGAKGETQYF. The DNA for the CDR3 is TGTGCCAGTAGTAGGGTTGCGGGGGCTAAGGGAGAGACCCAGTACTTC.

The chain uses TRBV29-1 and TRBJ1-2, with D possibly matching TRBD1 (6 bases). The CDR3 totals 14 residues. Germline assignment: CDR1 SQVTM and CDR2 ANQGSEA. Trimming took off 2 bases at V and 5 bases at J, with 15 bases between the two ends. CDR3 DNA: TGCAGCGTTGAATCATGGACAGCCAGTTATGGCTACACCTTC. Translating it yields CSVESWTASYGYTF.

The chain uses TRBV5-4 and TRBJ2-7; TRBD2 agrees at 7 bases. The CDR3 sequence is 15 residues long. Germline CDR1 reads SGHNT; CDR2 reads YYREEE (reference sequence). With 0 bases clipped from V and 2 bases from J, the junction kept 5 bases outside the gene matches. This chain's CDR3 is CASSLDGGGTYEQYF. The CDR3 DNA reads as TGTGCCAGCAGCTTGGACGGGGGAGGGACCTACGAGCAGTACTTC.